What follows is one T cell receptor beta chain and its context. cDNA synthesis used the whole RNA isolate, giving expressed TCRB sequences. Regulatory, naive and central memory T cell samples averaged approximately 3.5 million reads. Generated by immunoSEQ multiplex PCR, the TCRdb table keeps only in-frame clones and is missing some. Of a few hundred thousand clones listed, approximately 10% are singletons. This specimen comes from a study of beta chain features in type 1 diabetes. Cell sorting via CD45RO/CCR7/CD25/CD127/CD95/CD27 was performed to obtain CD4+ naive, central memory, regulatory and stem cell-like memory cells. The CDR3 is made up of 13 amino acids. Germline V lookup: CDR1 SGHNT, CDR2 YENEEA. Trimming shortened V by 2 bases and J by 8 bases, and 10 bases separated the two germline ends.

The sequenced sample consisted of naive CD4+ T cells from blood. This receptor was identified in a woman younger than 45 in good health. The V gene is TRBV11-3, the J gene TRBJ2-1; D possibly corresponds to TRBD2 (5 bases). Here the CDR3 reads CASSLRGVHEQFF. The CDR3 DNA reads TGTGCCAGCAGCTTACGGGGAGTACATGAGCAGTTCTTC. The full variable domain, with the rest looked up from reference TRBV11-3 and TRBJ2-1, is EAGVVQSPRYKIIEKKQPVAFWCNPISGHNTLYWYLQNLGQGPELLIRYENEEAVDDSQLPKDRFSAERLKGVDSTLKIQPAELGDSAVYLCASSLRGVHEQFFGPGTRLTVL.